This passage covers 9 T cell receptor beta chains from one sample sequenced in a study of cytomegalovirus exposure and HLA in healthy donors. Here immunoSEQ multiplex PCR was the method, and the copy in TCRdb shows in-frame clones only, minus some. Of some 130,000 clones listed, 70% to 90% were seen once; the top ten hold more than 5%. Sequencing used PBMCs. The receptors come from a woman aged 18-29 years in good health and CMV-seropositive.

The CDR3 DNA reads TGTGCCAGCAGTGAAAGGACGGGGAATCAGCCCCAGCATTTT. Its translation is CASSERTGNQPQHF. The J gene is TRBJ1-5, the V gene TRBV6-1; unclear D gene. This CDR3 has 14 amino acids. Germline values: CDR1 MNHNS, CDR2 SASEGT. Between the trimmed V and J ends, which lost 2 bases and 4 bases, there was a span of 9 bases.

The chain links TRBV14 to TRBJ1-1; D gene ambiguous. V lost 0 bases, J lost 6 bases, and 11 bases lay in between. Germline V gene sequence: CDR1 SGHDN, CDR2 FVKESK. The CDR3 totals 14 residues. The CDR3 sequence is CASSQDSGFPEAFF. CDR3 in DNA: TGTGCCAGCAGCCAAGATTCGGGGTTCCCTGAAGCTTTCTTT.

The chain carries TRBV7-9 and TRBJ1-2, with 7 positions matching TRBD1. The CDR3 loop spans 14 amino acids. CDR1 and CDR2 from the germline V gene are SEHNR and FQNEAQ (reference sequence). The trim removed 4 bases at V and 6 bases at J, leaving 8 bases unmatched. CDR3 coding DNA: TGTGCCAGCAGCTCCTTGACAGGGTCGGATGGCTACACCTTC. Its protein is CASSSLTGSDGYTF.

This clone was observed a handful of times. J is TRBJ2-7 and V is TRBV7-6; D is undetermined. Germline CDR1 is SGHVS and CDR2 is FNYEAQ. V lost 3 bases and J lost 2, with 11 bases in between. The CDR3 loop spans 14 amino acids. The CDR3 loop reads CASSLPRCTYEQYF. Written as DNA, the CDR3 is TGTGCCAGCAGCTTGCCCAGGTGCACCTACGAGCAGTACTTC.

The V gene is TRBV5-1, the J gene TRBJ1-1, with 7 bases lining up with TRBD1. This CDR3 region has 14 residues. Germline values: CDR1 SGHRS, CDR2 YFSETQ. J was trimmed by 5 bases and V by 2 bases; bases with no gene match: 6. The CDR3 region is CASSFNRGGTEAFF. For the CDR3, the DNA is TGCGCCAGCAGCTTCAACAGGGGCGGGACTGAAGCTTTCTTT.

The chain uses TRBV28 and TRBJ1-2; D may be TRBD1 (5 bases). The CDR3 runs 16 residues. The germline V and J ends were trimmed by 10 bases and 0 bases, with 21 bases remaining between them. The germline V gene has CDR1 MDHEN and CDR2 SYDVKM. DNA of the CDR3: TGTGCCACTGGGCGGGACCTCAAAGCTACTAACTATGGCTACACCTTC. This gives the protein CATGRDLKATNYGYTF.

The V gene is TRBV6-6, the J gene TRBJ2-7; 14 bases are a match to TRBD2. Germline CDR1 MNHNY, CDR2 SVGAGI (reference sequence). The CDR3 covers 16 residues. V shed 4 bases, J shed 3 bases, and the junction held 5 bases outside the gene matches. This CDR3 is CASSSGLAGGLYEQYF. The CDR3 DNA follows: TGTGCCAGCAGTTCAGGACTAGCGGGAGGCCTCTACGAGCAGTACTTC.

The chain combines TRBV18 with TRBJ2-5; D unresolved. The germline V gene has CDR1 KGHSH and CDR2 LQKENI. V was clipped by 1 base and J by 5 bases, with 8 bases between them. This CDR3 comprises 13 residues. The CDR3 spells CASSPRHMETQYF. Here the CDR3 DNA reads TGTGCCAGCTCACCACGGCACATGGAGACCCAGTACTTC. Full variable domain (outside the CDR3, taken from reference TRBV18 and TRBJ2-5): NAGVMQNPRHLVRRRGQEARLRCSPMKGHSHVYWYRQLPEEGLKFMVYLQKENIIDESGMPKERFSAEFPKEGPSILRIQQVVRGDSAAYFCASSPRHMETQYFGPGTRLLVL.

This chain connects TRBV7-2 to TRBJ2-2, with D maybe TRBD1 (5 bases). Trimming took 1 base from V and 6 from J, leaving 9 bases between them. The length of the CDR3 is 14 residues. The germline gives CDR1 SGHTA, CDR2 FQGNSA. CDR3 nucleotide sequence: TGTGCCAGCAGCTTAGACAGGATACCCGGGGAGCTGTTTTTT. Translated, it gives CASSLDRIPGELFF.